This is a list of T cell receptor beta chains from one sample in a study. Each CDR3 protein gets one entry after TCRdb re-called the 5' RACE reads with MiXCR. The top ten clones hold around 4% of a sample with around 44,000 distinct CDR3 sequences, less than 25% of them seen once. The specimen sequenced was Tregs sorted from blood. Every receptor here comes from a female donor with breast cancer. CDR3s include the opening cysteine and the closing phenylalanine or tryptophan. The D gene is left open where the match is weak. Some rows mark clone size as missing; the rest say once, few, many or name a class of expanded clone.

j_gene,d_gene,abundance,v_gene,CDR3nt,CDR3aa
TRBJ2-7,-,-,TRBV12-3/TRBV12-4,TGTGCCAGCAATATTATCGGCTTATCCTACGAGCAGTACTTC,CASNIIGLSYEQYF
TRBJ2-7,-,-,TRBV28,TGTGCCAGCAGTTCTACCTACGAGCAGTACTTC,CASSSTYEQYF
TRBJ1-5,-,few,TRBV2,TGTGCCAGCAGTGCCGGGGTGCGGCAGCCCCAGCATTTT,CASSAGVRQPQHF
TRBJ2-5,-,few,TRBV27,TGTGCCAGCATGGGGCTTCAGACCCAGTACTTC,CASMGLQTQYF
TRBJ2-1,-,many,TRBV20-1,TGCAGTGCGAACGGGGTTTACAATGAGCAGTTCTTC,CSANGVYNEQFF
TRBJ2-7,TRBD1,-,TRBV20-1,TGCAGTGCTAGAGTAGACAGGGCCTACAATGAGCAGTACTTC,CSARVDRAYNEQYF
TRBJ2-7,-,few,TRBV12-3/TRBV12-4,TGTGCCAGCAGTTTAGCACGGCCGCGGGAGCAGTACTTC,CASSLARPREQYF
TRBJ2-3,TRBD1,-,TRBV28,TGTGCCAGCAGGACAGGGGGAGATACGCAGTATTTT,CASRTGGDTQYF
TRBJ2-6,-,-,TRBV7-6,TGTGCCAGCAGCTTAGAGGCAGCGCAGGGTGCTGGGGCCAACGTCCTGACTTTC,CASSLEAAQGAGANVLTF
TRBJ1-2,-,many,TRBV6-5,TGTGCCAGCAGTTACTCGTTACAAGGAGCCAACTATGGCTACACCTTC,CASSYSLQGANYGYTF
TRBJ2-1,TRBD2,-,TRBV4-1,TGCGCCAGCAGCCAGTCTACTAGCGGGATGAGCTCCTACAATGAGCAGTTCTTC,CASSQSTSGMSSYNEQFF
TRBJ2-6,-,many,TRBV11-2,TGTGCCAGCAGCTTAGGGAGGAACTCTGGGGCCAACGTCCTGACTTTC,CASSLGRNSGANVLTF
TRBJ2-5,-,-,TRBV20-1,TGCAGTGCTAATAAGATCGAGGGAGAGACCCAGTACTTC,CSANKIEGETQYF
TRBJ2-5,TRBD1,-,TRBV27,TGTGCCGGCAGTCTCGGGACAGAGGAGACCCAGTACTTC,CAGSLGTEETQYF
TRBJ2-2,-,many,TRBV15,TGTGCCACCAGCTTTAGACACGCAGACACCGGGGAGCTGTTTTTT,CATSFRHADTGELFF
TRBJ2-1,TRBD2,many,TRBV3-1,TGTGCCAGCAGAGCAGGTGCGGGGGGCTCCTACAATGAGCAGTTCTTC,CASRAGAGGSYNEQFF
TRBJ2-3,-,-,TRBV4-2,TGTGCCGGCAGCCAAGAAGGGGGGCCGGCAGATACGCAGTATTTT,CAGSQEGGPADTQYF
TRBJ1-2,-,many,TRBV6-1,TGTGCCAGCAGTGAAGATCTGGGGGTGAACTATGGCTACACCTTC,CASSEDLGVNYGYTF
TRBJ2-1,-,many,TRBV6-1,TGTGCCAGCAGTGAAAGTTCCGGAAGCCGACAGCAGTTCTTC,CASSESSGSRQQFF
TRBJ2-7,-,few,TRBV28,TGTGCCAGCAGTCGCTACGAGCAGTACTTC,CASSRYEQYF
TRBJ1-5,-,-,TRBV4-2,TGTGCCAGCAGCCAACCCGGAAGGGGCAGCAATCAGCCCCAGCATTTT,CASSQPGRGSNQPQHF
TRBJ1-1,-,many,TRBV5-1,TGCGCCAGCAGCTTGGACCGTCGGGACGGGGGTTTGGAAGCTTTCTTT,CASSLDRRDGGLEAFF
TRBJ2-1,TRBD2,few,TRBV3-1,TGTGCCAGCAGCTTTGGACTAGCGGGAGATGATGAGCAGTTCTTC,CASSFGLAGDDEQFF
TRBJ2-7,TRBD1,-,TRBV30,TGTGCCTGGAGTGTCCGGGACAGCTACGAGCAGTACTTC,CAWSVRDSYEQYF
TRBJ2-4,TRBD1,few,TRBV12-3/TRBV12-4,TGTGCCAGCAGTTTAGCGGCAGGGGGCAAAAACATTCAGTACTTC,CASSLAAGGKNIQYF
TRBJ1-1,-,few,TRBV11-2,TGTGCCAGCAGCTTAGTCGCAGGGCCGGACACTGAAGCTTTCTTT,CASSLVAGPDTEAFF
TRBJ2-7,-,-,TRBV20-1,TGCAGTGCTAAGGGACCTCCGAGCAAACCTGGCCACGAGCAGTACTTC,CSAKGPPSKPGHEQYF
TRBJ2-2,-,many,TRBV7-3,TGTGCCAGCAGCTTAACTGAGACCGGGGAGCTGTTTTTT,CASSLTETGELFF
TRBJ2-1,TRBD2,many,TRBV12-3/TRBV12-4,TGTGCCAGCACCGCAGGGACTAGCGGTTACAATGAGCAGTTCTTC,CASTAGTSGYNEQFF
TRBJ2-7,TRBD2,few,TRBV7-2,TGTACCAGCAGTTTGAGCGGGATCAGCTACGAGCAGTACTTC,CTSSLSGISYEQYF
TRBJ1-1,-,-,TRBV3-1,TGTGCCAGCAGCTCTCGGGCCGAGAACACTGAAGCTTTCTTT,CASSSRAENTEAFF
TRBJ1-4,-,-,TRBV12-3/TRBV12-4,TGTGCCAGCAGTTTAACGTTTCAGACTGATCTAAATGAAAAACTGTTTTTT,CASSLTFQTDLNEKLFF
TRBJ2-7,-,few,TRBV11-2,TGTGCCAGCAGCTTAGGGACTCAAGGCTCCTACGAGCAGTACTTC,CASSLGTQGSYEQYF
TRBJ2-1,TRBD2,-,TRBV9,TGTGCCAGCAGCGTAGAGAGCCTAGCGGGGGGGCGAAAGAGCTCCTACAATGAGCAGTTCTTC,CASSVESLAGGRKSSYNEQFF
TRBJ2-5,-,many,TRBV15,TGTGCCACCAGCAGAGAAGGTCATCGGACCCAGTACTTC,CATSREGHRTQYF
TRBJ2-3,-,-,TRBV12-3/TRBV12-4,TGTGCCAGCGCCCAGGGTGTCGACACAGATACGCAGTATTTT,CASAQGVDTDTQYF
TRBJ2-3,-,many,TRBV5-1,TGCGCCAGCAGCTTGGGCAGAAGTAGCACAGATACGCAGTATTTT,CASSLGRSSTDTQYF
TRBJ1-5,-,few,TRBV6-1,TGTGCCAGCAGGAGGAGTTTAAACCAGCCCCAGCATTTT,CASRRSLNQPQHF
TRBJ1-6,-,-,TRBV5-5,TGTGCCAGCAGCTCCTACGGGGCCAGGGCTAATTCACCCCTCCACTTT,CASSSYGARANSPLHF
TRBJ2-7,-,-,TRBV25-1,TGTGCCAGCAGGTCTGGTTACGCCTCCTCCTACGAGCAGTACTTC,CASRSGYASSYEQYF
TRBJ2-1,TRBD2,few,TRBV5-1,TGCGCCAGCAGCTTGGAAGCGACTAGCGGGCCCTACAATGAGCAGTTCTTC,CASSLEATSGPYNEQFF
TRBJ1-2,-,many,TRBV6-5,TGTGCCAGCAGTTACGGAGGGATAGACAACTATGGCTACACCTTC,CASSYGGIDNYGYTF
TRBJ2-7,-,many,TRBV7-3,TGTGCCAGCAGCTTAACCGGGGGCTCCCACGAGCAGTACTTC,CASSLTGGSHEQYF
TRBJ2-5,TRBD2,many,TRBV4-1,TGCGCCAGCAGCCACGAACCGGGACTAGCGGGAGGACAAGAGACCCAGTACTTC,CASSHEPGLAGGQETQYF
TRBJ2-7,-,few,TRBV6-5,TGTGCCAGCAGGAGGGACTCCCATTACGGGTACGAGCAGTACTTC,CASRRDSHYGYEQYF
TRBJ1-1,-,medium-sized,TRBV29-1,TGCAGCGTCGCCAGGGGCAACACTGAAGCTTTCTTT,CSVARGNTEAFF
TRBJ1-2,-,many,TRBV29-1,TGCAGCGTTGATGAAACCGACAGCTTATATGGCTACACCTTC,CSVDETDSLYGYTF
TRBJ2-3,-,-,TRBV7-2,TGTGCCAGCAGCTCGAACCGACAGGATATGGGCACAGATACGCAGTATTTT,CASSSNRQDMGTDTQYF
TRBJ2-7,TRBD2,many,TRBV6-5,TGTGCCAGCAGTTACTCTAGCGGGAGCTCCTACGAGCAGTACTTC,CASSYSSGSSYEQYF
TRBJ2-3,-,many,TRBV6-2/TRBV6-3,TGTGCCAGCAGCCCGGGGGTTACGCAGTATTTT,CASSPGVTQYF
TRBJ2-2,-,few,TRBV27,TGTGCCAGCAGTTTTGGAGGGTACACCGGGGAGCTGTTTTTT,CASSFGGYTGELFF
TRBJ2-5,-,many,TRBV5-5,TGTGCCAGCAGCTTGGATATAGGGATGACTCAGTACTTC,CASSLDIGMTQYF
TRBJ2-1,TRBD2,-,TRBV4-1,TGCGCCAGCAGTACGATACTAGCGGGAGGGGCGGGTGAGCAGTTCTTC,CASSTILAGGAGEQFF
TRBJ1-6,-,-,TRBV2,TGCGCCAGCGGGCCGGGACCCGGGGGTTCACCCCTCCACTTT,CASGPGPGGSPLHF
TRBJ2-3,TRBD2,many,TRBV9,TGTGCCAGCACCCAATTCGGGACTAACACAGATACGCAGTATTTT,CASTQFGTNTDTQYF
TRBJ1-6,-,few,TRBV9,TGTGCCAGCCAGGACCCAAATAATTCACCCCTCCACTTT,CASQDPNNSPLHF
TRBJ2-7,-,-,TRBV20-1,TGCAGTGCTAGAGATGGGCAGGGGAGGACCTACGAGCAGTACTTC,CSARDGQGRTYEQYF
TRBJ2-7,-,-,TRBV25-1,TGTGCCAGCAGCCGGGACTTCCACGAGCAGTACTTC,CASSRDFHEQYF
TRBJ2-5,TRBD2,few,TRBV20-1,TGCAGTGCTAGAGACCGGGAGGGTCTGAAGACCCAGTACTTC,CSARDREGLKTQYF
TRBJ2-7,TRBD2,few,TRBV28,TGTGCCAGCAGTTTCCGGGGGGGGAGCGAGCAGTACTTC,CASSFRGGSEQYF